The clone carrying this T cell receptor (beta chain) was recorded only once. Sequencing was performed with immunoSEQ multiplex PCR; in TCRdb, only in-frame clones are kept and a portion is missing. Here the sample spans a few hundred thousand clones, around 80% being singletons. This sample is drawn from a study of blood T cell repertoires in COVID-19. At the level of the study: Sites across the United States, Italy and Spain contributed samples from acute and convalescent COVID-19. The cDNA or gDNA used as material had been derived from T cells, B-cell-depleted T cells, or PBMCs.

The participants were between about 18 and 89 years old and came from fewer than 25 US areas. In germline, CDR1 is GTSNPN, CDR2 SVGIG (reference sequence). The J segment lost 6 bases and the V segment lost 4 bases, leaving 11 bases of the junction unmatched. The CDR3 length is 16 residues. Specimen: PBMCs or T cells enriched from blood (not recorded which). The chain carries TRBV30 and TRBJ2-2; 10 positions agree with TRBD1. This TCR was recovered from a man aged 30-40 years with acute COVID-19. CDR3 bases: TGTGCCTGGATGAACTCCGGGACAGGGGAACCCGGGGAGCTGTTTTTT. This sequence encodes CAWMNSGTGEPGELFF.